One T cell receptor beta chain is described in this entry. This clone's antigen is unknown. The input lacks base qualities; no much larger clone sits a single base away. CDR1 and CDR2, per the germline V gene, are MNHEY and SVGEGT. Relative to germline, V is 2 bases shorter and J is 7 bases shorter, with 11 bases between their ends. Inclusive of the bounding cysteine and phenylalanine, the CDR3 is 13 residues long. Only CDR3 DNA remains: 39 bases, in frame from the first base. The donors were 40 or so Caucasian individuals from Russia, aged 6 to 90 years, who were systemically healthy. Each donor gave about 9.7 milliliters of peripheral blood, drawn into EDTA-treated Vacutainer tubes. Ficoll-Paque density-gradient centrifugation was used to isolate PBMCs, with at least 6 million per sample. Trizol reagent was used to extract total RNA from the PBMCs, yielding at least 6 micrograms per sample. The percentages of naive CD45RAhigh/CD27high T cells were determined by flow cytometry on a PBMC aliquot from every donor.

The record originates from a study of blood T cells in healthy people across ages (dated by TCRdb to between 2014 and 2016). Regarding the complete study: In model experiments, template switching captured roughly one uniquely barcoded TCR beta cDNA molecule for every two T cells. Four age groups were formed from the donors: young (average 16 years), middle-aged (roughly 38), aged (roughly 58) and long-lived (roughly 88). Donors of different ages were randomly distributed across sequencing lanes to avoid experimental bias. Age-related changes in TCR beta repertoire diversity were measured in the study by deep sequencing normalized with unique cDNA molecular identifiers. Two additional independent replicas of 1 million unique cDNA reads from the same blood draw were analyzed for two donors (one aged 18 to 29 and one aged 80 or older). Findings and caveats that apply to the study as a whole: Because donor CMV infection status was unknown, age-related changes in expanded clonotypes were potentially confounded. Observed TCR beta diversity correlated strongly with the percentage of naive T cells measured by flow cytometry. Compared with the aged group, the long-lived group had more naive CD4+ T cells, fewer expanded clones and increased TCR diversity, suggesting age selection. Because profiling used bulk unsorted PBMCs, naive and antigen-experienced compartments could not be compared conclusively. Estimates of total diversity from one million sequenced T cells were regarded as lower bounds and underestimates. As age increased, observed TCR beta diversity per million T cells dropped in a roughly linear way, and a significant reduction was already evident by age approximately 40.

Libraries came from 5' RACE. Sequencing was carried out with an Illumina HiSeq 2500. A second PCR of roughly 7 to 11 cycles was performed with a sample-barcoded 5' primer and a J-beta primer mix. Each TCR beta cDNA molecule received a unique molecular identifier from a template-switch 5' adaptor carrying 12 random nucleotides. Each sample yielded at least 2.5 million CDR3-containing paired-end reads. All of the RNA was converted into first-strand cDNA using the Mint cDNA synthesis kit, with a TRBC-specific oligonucleotide serving as the primer. Following uracil-DNA glycosylase treatment, a first 18-cycle PCR with universal primers M1SS and BC2_uni_R was performed on all cDNA. On the study's bioinformatics: Each sample was normalized by randomly selecting 1 million high-quality reads, each carrying a distinct molecular identifier. Instead of being binned into consensus sequences, reads that shared molecular identifiers were thrown out. MiTCR, run with a Q25 quality threshold and the strictest error-elimination algorithm, handled CDR3 identification, clonotype clustering and error correction. A nonparametric unseen species model using Euler transformation provided a lower-bound estimate of total TCR beta diversity. TCRdb reprocessed the public reads (quality trimming at Q25 with fastp, clone calling with MiXCR) and kept in-frame beta chains. Here each entry gathers all rows of one CDR3 protein and keeps the most common genes and DNA. V and J calls and clone size were set by TCRdb, not the authors. A total of around 1.5 million distinct CDR3 sequences appear in this sample, 34% of them only once. The ten biggest clones cover roughly 10% of the sample.

The chain is made from TRBV6-2 or TRBV6-3 and TRBJ2-5; the D element might be TRBD1 or TRBD2, as each aligns at 5 bases. The TCR sequence derives from a woman under 40 in good health. The sequenced material came from blood. The CDR3 amino acid sequence is: CASSYRDVATQYF. The DNA sequence is as follows: TGTGCCAGCAGTTACCGGGACGTAGCGACCCAGTACTTC.